Sequencing of this T cell receptor beta chain was carried out in a study of metastatic and nonmetastatic thyroid tumors. Across the study: Thyroid patients, malignant and benign, had repertoires compared across blood and tumor or nodule tissue. Study results and limitations: Reported TCR beta diversity, measured in blood and tumor, was significantly higher for malignant thyroid tumors than for benign nodules.

Patients were all untreated before their thyroid surgery. To note about this clone: Its antigen is unknown.

MiXCR was used by TCRdb to re-call the PCR reads. The sample holds 39,000 or so clones; around half are singletons and the top ten take around a quarter. The source material was tumor tissue. This receptor was identified in a male donor with papillary thyroid cancer or a benign thyroid nodule (not recorded which). Some clones in this sample may be carry-over from other donors' samples.

This chain's CDR3 is CAWSGDRAYEQYF. The CDR3 DNA follows: TGTGCCTGGAGTGGGGACAGGGCCTACGAGCAGTACTTC. The rearrangement joins TRBV30 to TRBJ2-7; 9 bases align to TRBD1. Germline V lookup: CDR1 GTSNPN, CDR2 SVGIG (reference sequence). J was trimmed by 2 bases and V by 1 base; bases with no gene match: 0. The CDR3 contains 13 residues. The full variable domain, its missing parts supplied by reference TRBV30 and TRBJ2-7, is SQTIHQWPATLVQPVGSPLSLECTVEGTSNPNLYWYRQAAGRGLQLLFYSVGIGQISSEVPQNLSASRPQDRQFILSSKKLLLSDSGFYLCAWSGDRAYEQYFGPGTRLTVT.